Listed below are T cell receptor beta chains from one sample, sequenced in a study of shared clonotypes between healthy human individuals. Some clones are missing from TCRdb's copy, which holds only in-frame ones; the method was immunoSEQ multiplex PCR. The table includes some 1 million clones, around 76% detected once. Sequenced material: memory CD4+ T cells sorted from blood. The receptors stem from a man younger than 35 in good health. CDR3s include the opening cysteine and the closing phenylalanine or tryptophan. D genes are given only for firm matches. Some rows mark clone size as missing; the rest say once, few, many or name a class of expanded clone.

abundance | len | j_gene | v_gene | d_gene | CDR3aa | CDR3nt
few | 15 | TRBJ1-4 | TRBV30 | . | CAWSVVGLPNEKLFF | TGTGCCTGGAGTGTGGTGGGACTGCCTAATGAAAAACTGTTTTTT
. | 13 | TRBJ2-7 | TRBV10-1 | . | CASSESSTGEQYF | TGCGCCAGCAGTGAGTCGTCGACGGGCGAGCAGTACTTC
. | 13 | TRBJ1-4 | TRBV28 | . | CASSFPAAEKLFF | TGTGCCAGCAGTTTTCCCGCAGCCGAAAAACTGTTTTTT
once | 17 | TRBJ2-1 | TRBV7-6 | TRBD2 | CASSFMGLAGERSEQFF | TGTGCCAGCAGTTTCATGGGACTAGCGGGAGAAAGGAGTGAGCAGTTCTTC
. | 11 | TRBJ1-5 | TRBV28 | . | CASSLRQPQHF | TGTGCCAGCAGTTTACGTCAGCCCCAGCATTTT
. | 16 | TRBJ2-3 | TRBV5-4 | . | CASSLSLARYTDTQYF | TGTGCCAGCAGCCTTTCTCTAGCGAGATACACAGATACGCAGTATTTT
. | 14 | TRBJ2-7 | TRBV6-5 | . | CASSLDIASYEQYF | TGTGCCAGCAGTCTCGACATAGCCTCCTACGAGCAGTACTTC
. | 17 | TRBJ2-3 | TRBV27 | . | CASSYLGAGPSTDTQYF | TGTGCCAGCAGTTACTTGGGGGCGGGGCCTAGCACAGATACGCAGTATTTT
few | 12 | TRBJ1-1 | TRBV6-1 | . | CAVAGTPYEAFF | TGTGCCGTAGCAGGGACCCCCTATGAAGCTTTCTTT
. | 15 | TRBJ2-7 | TRBV5-8 | TRBD1 | CASSKRTGFPYEQYF | TGTGCCAGCAGCAAAAGGACAGGGTTCCCCTACGAGCAGTACTTC
. | 13 | TRBJ2-4 | TRBV6-1 | . | CASMVGAKNIQYF | TGTGCCAGCATGGTGGGGGCCAAAAACATTCAGTACTTC
. | 13 | TRBJ2-2 | TRBV15 | . | CATSRVGLGELFF | TGTGCCACCAGCAGAGTGGGGCTCGGGGAGCTGTTTTTT
. | 14 | TRBJ1-4 | TRBV19 | . | CASSIAGANEKLFF | TGTGCCAGTAGTATTGCAGGGGCCAATGAAAAACTGTTTTTT
. | 17 | TRBJ1-6 | TRBV28 | . | CASTAGEGSSYNSPLHF | TGTGCCAGCACCGCAGGGGAGGGGAGCTCCTATAATTCACCCCTCCACTTT
. | 14 | TRBJ2-6 | TRBV7-3 | . | CASSLVGGANVLTF | TGTGCCAGCAGCCTGGTTGGTGGGGCCAACGTCCTGACTTTC
. | 17 | TRBJ2-7 | TRBV4-1 | TRBD2 | CASSPSGTSGGSYEQYF | TGCGCCAGCAGCCCCTCAGGGACTAGCGGGGGATCCTACGAGCAGTACTTC
. | 13 | TRBJ2-7 | TRBV6-5 | . | CASSQSDSYEQYF | TGTGCCAGCAGTCAGTCAGACTCCTACGAGCAGTACTTC
once | 16 | TRBJ2-7 | TRBV19 | . | CASSKPITGSLWEQYF | TGTGCCAGTAGCAAACCAATAACCGGTTCCCTGTGGGAGCAGTACTTC
. | 16 | TRBJ1-3 | TRBV6-6 | . | CASSYSGGALGNTIYF | TGTGCCAGCAGTTACTCCGGCGGTGCGCTAGGAAACACCATATATTTT
once | 15 | TRBJ2-3 | TRBV6-1 | . | CASSEVGAGPGTQYF | TGTGCCAGCAGTGAAGTGGGGGCGGGCCCGGGTACGCAGTATTTT
. | 20 | TRBJ2-1 | TRBV9 | TRBD2 | CASSAPRTASGSKAYNEQFF | TGTGCCAGCAGCGCCCCCCGAACGGCTAGCGGGAGTAAAGCCTACAATGAGCAGTTCTTC
once | 15 | TRBJ2-1 | TRBV5-4 | TRBD2 | CASSPTSGRASEQFF | TGTGCCAGCAGCCCAACTAGCGGGAGGGCCAGTGAGCAGTTCTTC
. | 15 | TRBJ1-2 | TRBV5-4 | . | CASSPGVPRDYGYTF | TGTGCCAGCAGCCCAGGGGTCCCTCGGGACTATGGCTACACCTTC
. | 12 | TRBJ1-2 | TRBV25-1 | . | CASSEGGYGYTF | TGTGCCAGCAGTGAGGGCGGGTACGGCTACACCTTC
. | 14 | TRBJ1-1 | TRBV7-2 | TRBD1 | CASSLAGDSTKAFF | TGTGCCAGCAGCTTAGCCGGGGACAGTACCAAAGCTTTCTTT
. | 14 | TRBJ2-1 | TRBV6-6 | . | CASSFSTTRNEQFF | TGTGCCAGCAGTTTCTCGACCACACGCAATGAGCAGTTCTTC
. | 13 | TRBJ2-2 | TRBV5-6 | . | CASSLSAAGELFF | TGTGCCAGCAGCTTGAGTGCGGCCGGGGAGCTGTTTTTT
. | 14 | TRBJ1-3 | TRBV30 | . | CAWSASDSGNTIYF | TGTGCCTGGAGTGCTTCAGATTCTGGAAACACCATATATTTT
. | 15 | TRBJ1-6 | TRBV19 | . | CASRSGTGYNSPLHF | TGTGCCAGTAGAAGCGGGACCGGCTATAATTCACCCCTCCACTTT
. | 11 | TRBJ1-4 | TRBV29-1 | . | CSGRSNEKLFF | TGCAGTGGGAGGTCTAATGAAAAACTGTTTTTT
. | 13 | TRBJ2-7 | TRBV7-9 | TRBD2 | CASGGTSVYEQYF | TGTGCCAGCGGGGGGACTAGCGTCTACGAGCAGTACTTC
. | 13 | TRBJ1-2 | TRBV6-5 | . | CASSAGSPYGYTF | TGTGCCAGCAGCGCCGGGAGCCCCTATGGCTACACCTTC
. | 14 | TRBJ2-2 | TRBV19 | . | CASSIVWSTGELFF | TGTGCCAGTAGTATCGTGTGGTCCACCGGGGAGCTGTTTTTT
. | 15 | TRBJ2-3 | TRBV7-9 | . | CASSLDTGFTDTQYF | TGTGCCAGCAGCTTAGATACGGGCTTCACAGATACGCAGTATTTT
few | 16 | TRBJ2-2 | TRBV18 | TRBD2 | CASSPGLAGDTGELFF | TGTGCCAGCTCACCCGGACTAGCGGGAGACACCGGGGAGCTGTTTTTT
. | 10 | TRBJ2-7 | TRBV28 | TRBD2 | CATGRGEQYF | TGTGCCACCGGGAGGGGCGAGCAGTACTTC
. | 13 | TRBJ2-3 | TRBV7-2 | . | CASSLGPTDTQYF | TGTGCCAGCAGCTTAGGACCCACAGATACGCAGTATTTT
. | 16 | TRBJ1-3 | TRBV5-1 | . | CASSLSPSDTGNTIYF | TGCGCCAGCAGCCTCTCACCGTCCGACACTGGAAACACCATATATTTT
. | 14 | TRBJ2-5 | TRBV2 | . | CASSDSGPQETQYF | TGTGCCAGCAGTGATTCGGGACCTCAAGAGACCCAGTACTTC
once | 14 | TRBJ2-7 | TRBV6-1 | . | CASSELQGPYEQYF | TGTGCCAGCAGTGAGCTCCAAGGCCCCTACGAGCAGTACTTC
many | 18 | TRBJ2-2 | TRBV10-1 | TRBD2 | CASSELIPGLVTTGELFF | TGCGCCAGCAGTGAGTTGATTCCGGGACTAGTTACGACCGGGGAGCTGTTTTTT
once | 17 | TRBJ2-3 | TRBV4-1 | TRBD1 | CASSQYPGQGNTDTQYF | TGCGCCAGCAGCCAATACCCGGGACAGGGAAACACAGATACGCAGTATTTT